This entry concerns a single TCR beta chain. The antigen is undetermined. This record belongs to a study of T cell repertoires in cytomegalovirus infection. Study-level background: Public TCR beta signatures provided an indication of both CMV infection and a matching HLA type.

Each CDR3 protein is one row after TCRdb ran MiXCR on the reads. Seen here are approximately 730,000 distinct CDR3 sequences, around 31% observed once, and the top ten hold about 20%. Study outcomes and limitations: The cumulative frequency of public TCR beta families distinguished individuals who carried CMV together with the relevant HLA.

This TCR came from a human donor in good health (CMV status not recorded). Some clones in this sample may be carry-over from other donors' samples. The input for sequencing was cultured PBMCs, taken from culture after CMV antigen stimulation.

CDR3 loop: CASTRRTLDRMNTEAFF. The DNA of the CDR3 is TGTGCCAGCACCAGGAGAACTTTGGATAGAATGAACACTGAAGCTTTCTTT. The J gene is TRBJ1-1, the V gene TRBV27; no clear D gene. There are 17 residues in the CDR3. CDR1 and CDR2 from the germline V gene are MNHEY and SMNVEV (reference sequence). Trimming stripped 7 bases from V and 0 bases from J, with 21 bases between.